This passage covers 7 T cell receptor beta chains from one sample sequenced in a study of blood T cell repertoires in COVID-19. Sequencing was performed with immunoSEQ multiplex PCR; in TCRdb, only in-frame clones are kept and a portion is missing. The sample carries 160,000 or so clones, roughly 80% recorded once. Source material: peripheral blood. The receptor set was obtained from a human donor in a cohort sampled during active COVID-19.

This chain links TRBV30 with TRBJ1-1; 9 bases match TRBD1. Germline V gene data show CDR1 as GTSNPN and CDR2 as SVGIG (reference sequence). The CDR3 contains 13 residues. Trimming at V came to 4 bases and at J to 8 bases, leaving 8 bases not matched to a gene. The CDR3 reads CAWIDRGVAEAFF. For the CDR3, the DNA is TGTGCCTGGATCGACAGGGGGGTCGCCGAAGCTTTCTTT.

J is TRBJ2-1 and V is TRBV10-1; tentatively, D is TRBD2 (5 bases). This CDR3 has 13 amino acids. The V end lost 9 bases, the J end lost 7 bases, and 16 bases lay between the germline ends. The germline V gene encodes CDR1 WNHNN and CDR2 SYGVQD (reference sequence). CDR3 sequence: CASRELVRNEQFF. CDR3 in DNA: TGCGCCAGTAGGGAACTAGTTAGGAATGAGCAGTTCTTC.

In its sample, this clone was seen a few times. CDR3 loop: CASRSPGGYEQYF. The CDR3 nucleotides are TGTGCCAGCAGATCCCCAGGGGGCTACGAGCAGTACTTC. V is TRBV12-3 or TRBV12-4 and J is TRBJ2-7; TRBD1 matches at 7 bases. The CDR3 runs 13 residues. The V and J ends lost 6 bases and 3 bases, in that order; junction bases with no gene match: 5.

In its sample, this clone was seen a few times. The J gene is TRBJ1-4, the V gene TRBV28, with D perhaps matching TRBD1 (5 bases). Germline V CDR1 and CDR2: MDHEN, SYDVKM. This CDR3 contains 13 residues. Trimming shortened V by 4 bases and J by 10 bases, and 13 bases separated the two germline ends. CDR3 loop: CASSWGGETKLFF. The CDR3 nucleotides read TGTGCCAGCAGTTGGGGGGGAGAGACAAAACTGTTTTTT.

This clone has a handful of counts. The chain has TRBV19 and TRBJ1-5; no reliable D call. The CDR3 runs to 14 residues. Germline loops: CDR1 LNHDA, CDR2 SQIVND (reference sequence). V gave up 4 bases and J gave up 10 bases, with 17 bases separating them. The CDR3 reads CASSTERRTGPQHF. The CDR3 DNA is TGTGCCAGTAGTACGGAACGAAGGACGGGACCCCAGCATTTT.

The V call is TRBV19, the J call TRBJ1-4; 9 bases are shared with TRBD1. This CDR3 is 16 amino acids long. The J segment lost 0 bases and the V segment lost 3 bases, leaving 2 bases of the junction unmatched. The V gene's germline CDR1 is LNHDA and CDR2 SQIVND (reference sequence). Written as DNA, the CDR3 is TGTGCCAGTAGTATGAGACAGGGGGCAACTAATGAAAAACTGTTTTTT. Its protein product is CASSMRQGATNEKLFF. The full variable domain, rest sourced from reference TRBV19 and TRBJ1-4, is DGGITQSPKYLFRKEGQNVTLSCEQNLNHDAMYWYRQDPGQGLRLIYYSQIVNDFQKGDIAEGYSVSREKKESFPLTVTSAQKNPTAFYLCASSMRQGATNEKLFFGSGTQLSVL.

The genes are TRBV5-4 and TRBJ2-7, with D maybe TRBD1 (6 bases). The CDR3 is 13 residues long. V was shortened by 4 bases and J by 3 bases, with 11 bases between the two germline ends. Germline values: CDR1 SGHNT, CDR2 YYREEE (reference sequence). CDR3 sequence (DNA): TGTGCCAGCAGCCGGGACACCATCTACGAGCAGTACTTC. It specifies CASSRDTIYEQYF.